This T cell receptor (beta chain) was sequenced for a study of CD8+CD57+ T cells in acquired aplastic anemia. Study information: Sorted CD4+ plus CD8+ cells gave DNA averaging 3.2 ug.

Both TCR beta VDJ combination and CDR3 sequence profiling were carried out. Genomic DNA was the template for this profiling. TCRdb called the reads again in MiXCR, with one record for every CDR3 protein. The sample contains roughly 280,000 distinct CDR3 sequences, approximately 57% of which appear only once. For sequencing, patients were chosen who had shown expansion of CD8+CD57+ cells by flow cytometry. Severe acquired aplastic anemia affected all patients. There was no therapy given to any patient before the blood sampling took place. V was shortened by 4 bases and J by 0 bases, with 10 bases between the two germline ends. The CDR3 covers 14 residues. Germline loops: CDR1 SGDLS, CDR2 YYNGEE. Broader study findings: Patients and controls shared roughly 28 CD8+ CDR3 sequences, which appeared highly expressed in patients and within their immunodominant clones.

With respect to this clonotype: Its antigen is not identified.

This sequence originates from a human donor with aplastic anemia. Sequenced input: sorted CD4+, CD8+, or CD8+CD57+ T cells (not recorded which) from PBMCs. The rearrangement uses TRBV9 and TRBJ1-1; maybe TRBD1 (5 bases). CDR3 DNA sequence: TGTGCCAGCAGCCCTTCGGGGCTGAACACTGAAGCTTTCTTT. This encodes CASSPSGLNTEAFF.